The clone carrying this T cell receptor (beta chain) was observed at least ten times. Its specificity is not known. This sample's RNA came from whole unsorted tissue. The record originates from a study of tumor and adjacent non-tumor tissue in lung cancer. Whole-study findings and limits: Significantly higher TCR diversity was found in tumor than normal lung.

A modified ARM-PCR protocol with three rounds of nested PCR amplified TCRbeta. One entry per CDR3 protein results from TCRdb running MiXCR on the multiplex PCR reads. This repertoire shows about 93,000 distinct CDR3 sequences, about 66% found once; its top ten account for about 17%. Germline assignment: CDR1 SGHNT and CDR2 YYREEE (reference sequence). With V trimmed by 5 bases and J by 3 bases, 10 bases remained unmatched. The CDR3 contains 15 residues. The sequence was collected from a man aged 60 to 69 with non-small cell lung cancer. The chain has TRBV5-4 and TRBJ1-2, with TRBD1 matching 7 bases. The sequencing input was lung tumor tissue. CDR3 in amino acids: CASRLQGLGDYGYTF. CDR3 bases: TGTGCCAGCAGATTACAGGGGCTAGGTGACTATGGCTACACCTTC.